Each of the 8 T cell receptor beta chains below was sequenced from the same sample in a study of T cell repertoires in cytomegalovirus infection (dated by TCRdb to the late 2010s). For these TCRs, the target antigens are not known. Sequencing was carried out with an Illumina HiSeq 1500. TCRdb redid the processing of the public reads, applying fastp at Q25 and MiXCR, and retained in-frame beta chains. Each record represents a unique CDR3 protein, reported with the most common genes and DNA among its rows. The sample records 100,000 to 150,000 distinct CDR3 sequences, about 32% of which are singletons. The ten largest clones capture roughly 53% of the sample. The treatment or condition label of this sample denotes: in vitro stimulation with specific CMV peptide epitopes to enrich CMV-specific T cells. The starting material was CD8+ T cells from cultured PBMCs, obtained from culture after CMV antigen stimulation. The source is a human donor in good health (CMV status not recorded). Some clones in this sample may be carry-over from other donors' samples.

The CDR3 reads CASSRGGYSYNEQFF. As DNA, the CDR3 is TGTGCCAGCAGCCGGGGTGGTTACTCATACAATGAGCAGTTCTTC. The chain is built from TRBV7-9 and TRBJ2-1; tentative D call: TRBD2 (5 bases). This CDR3 is 15 amino acids long. The V gene lost 5 bases and the J gene lost 4 bases, with 15 bases spanning the gap. Germline V gives CDR1 SEHNR, CDR2 FQNEAQ (reference sequence).

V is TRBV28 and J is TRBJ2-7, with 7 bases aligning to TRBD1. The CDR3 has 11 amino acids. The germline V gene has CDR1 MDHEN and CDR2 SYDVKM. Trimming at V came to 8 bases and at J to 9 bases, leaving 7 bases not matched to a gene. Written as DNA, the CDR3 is TGTGCCAGCGGGACAGAAAGGGGGCAGTACTTC. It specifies CASGTERGQYF.

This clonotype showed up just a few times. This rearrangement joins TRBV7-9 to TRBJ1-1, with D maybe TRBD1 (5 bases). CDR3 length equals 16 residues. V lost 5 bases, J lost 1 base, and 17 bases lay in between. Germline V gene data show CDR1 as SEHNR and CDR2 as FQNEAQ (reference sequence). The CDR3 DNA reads TGTGCCAGCAGCCCGAGAGGGGAGGGCGGGAACACTGAAGCTTTCTTT. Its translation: CASSPRGEGGNTEAFF. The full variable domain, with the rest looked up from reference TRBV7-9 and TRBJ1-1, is DTGVSQNPRHKITKRGQNVTFRCDPISEHNRLYWYRQTLGQGPEFLTYFQNEAQLEKSRLLSDRFSAERPKGSFSTLEIQRTEQGDSAMYLCASSPRGEGGNTEAFFGQGTRLTVV.

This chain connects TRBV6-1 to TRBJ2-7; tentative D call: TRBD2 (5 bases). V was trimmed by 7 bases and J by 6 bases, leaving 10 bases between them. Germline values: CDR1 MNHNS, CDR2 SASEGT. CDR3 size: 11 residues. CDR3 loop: CASTGKTEQYF. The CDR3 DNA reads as TGTGCCAGCACCGGGAAGACCGAGCAGTACTTC.

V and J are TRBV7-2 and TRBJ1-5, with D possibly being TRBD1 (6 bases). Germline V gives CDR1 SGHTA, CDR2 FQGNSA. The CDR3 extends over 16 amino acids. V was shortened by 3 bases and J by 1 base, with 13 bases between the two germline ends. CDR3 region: CASSFGRRGSNQPQHF. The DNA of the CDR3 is TGTGCCAGCAGCTTTGGACGGAGGGGGAGCAATCAGCCCCAGCATTTT.

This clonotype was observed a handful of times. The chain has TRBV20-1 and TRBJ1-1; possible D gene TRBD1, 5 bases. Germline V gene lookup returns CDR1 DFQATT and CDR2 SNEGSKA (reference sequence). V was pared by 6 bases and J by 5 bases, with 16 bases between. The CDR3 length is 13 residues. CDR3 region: CSASNDSWTEAFF. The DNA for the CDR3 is TGCAGTGCCTCGAACGACAGCTGGACTGAAGCTTTCTTT.

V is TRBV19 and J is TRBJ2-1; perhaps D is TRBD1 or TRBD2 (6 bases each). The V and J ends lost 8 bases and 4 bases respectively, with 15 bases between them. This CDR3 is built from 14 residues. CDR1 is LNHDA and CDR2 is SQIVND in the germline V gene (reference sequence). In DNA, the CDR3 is TGTGCCAGTCGCCTGGGGGCGGGGTACAATGAGCAGTTCTTC. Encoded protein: CASRLGAGYNEQFF.

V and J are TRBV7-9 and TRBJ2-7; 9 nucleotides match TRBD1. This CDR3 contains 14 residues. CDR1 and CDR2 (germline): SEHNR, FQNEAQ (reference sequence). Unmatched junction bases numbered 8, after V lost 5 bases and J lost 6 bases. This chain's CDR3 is CASSPRTGELEQYF. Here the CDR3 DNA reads TGTGCCAGCAGCCCTCGGACAGGGGAACTCGAGCAGTACTTC.